The sequence of this TCR beta chain was determined in a study of OX40 agonist ivuxolimab in advanced cancers. A word on this clone: Compared with germline, one end of the junction differs, possibly owing to a read error.

Using immunoSEQ multiplex PCR, the repertoire was profiled, and TCRdb retains in-frame clones only, with some absent. The repertoire holds roughly 40,000 clones, with roughly 90% as singletons. This CDR3 spans 13 amino acids. From germline, CDR1 is SGHRS and CDR2 YFSETQ. The chain couples TRBV5-1 to TRBJ1-2; 7 bases fit TRBD1. The TCR was taken from an adult with an advanced solid tumor such as melanoma, head and neck, liver or kidney cancer. Sequenced material: CD4+ or CD8+ T cells sorted from blood, taken in a trial of the OX40 agonist ivuxolimab. CDR3 in amino acids: CASSLETGYDYTF. The CDR3 region has the DNA TGCGCCAGCAGCTTGGAGACAGGGTATGACTACACCTTC.